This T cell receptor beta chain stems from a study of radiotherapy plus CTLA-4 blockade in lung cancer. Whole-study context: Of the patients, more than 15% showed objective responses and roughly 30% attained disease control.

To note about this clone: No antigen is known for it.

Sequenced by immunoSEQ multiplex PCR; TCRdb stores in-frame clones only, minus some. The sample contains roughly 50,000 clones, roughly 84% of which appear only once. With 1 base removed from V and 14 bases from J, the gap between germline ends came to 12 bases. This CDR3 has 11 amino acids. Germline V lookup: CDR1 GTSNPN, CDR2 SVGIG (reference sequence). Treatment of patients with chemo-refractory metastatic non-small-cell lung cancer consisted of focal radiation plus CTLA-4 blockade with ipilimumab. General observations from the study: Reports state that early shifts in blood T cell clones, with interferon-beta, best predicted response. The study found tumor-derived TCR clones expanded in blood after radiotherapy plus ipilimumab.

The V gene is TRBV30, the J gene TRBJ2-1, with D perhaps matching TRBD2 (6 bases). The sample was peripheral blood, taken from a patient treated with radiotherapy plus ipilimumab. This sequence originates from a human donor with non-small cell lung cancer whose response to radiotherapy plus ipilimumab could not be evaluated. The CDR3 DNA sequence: TGTGCCTGGAGTGATGCGGGGAAGGAGTTCTTC. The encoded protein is CAWSDAGKEFF. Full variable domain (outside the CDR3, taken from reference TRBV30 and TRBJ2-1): SQTIHQWPATLVQPVGSPLSLECTVEGTSNPNLYWYRQAAGRGLQLLFYSVGIGQISSEVPQNLSASRPQDRQFILSSKKLLLSDSGFYLCAWSDAGKEFFGPGTRLTVL.